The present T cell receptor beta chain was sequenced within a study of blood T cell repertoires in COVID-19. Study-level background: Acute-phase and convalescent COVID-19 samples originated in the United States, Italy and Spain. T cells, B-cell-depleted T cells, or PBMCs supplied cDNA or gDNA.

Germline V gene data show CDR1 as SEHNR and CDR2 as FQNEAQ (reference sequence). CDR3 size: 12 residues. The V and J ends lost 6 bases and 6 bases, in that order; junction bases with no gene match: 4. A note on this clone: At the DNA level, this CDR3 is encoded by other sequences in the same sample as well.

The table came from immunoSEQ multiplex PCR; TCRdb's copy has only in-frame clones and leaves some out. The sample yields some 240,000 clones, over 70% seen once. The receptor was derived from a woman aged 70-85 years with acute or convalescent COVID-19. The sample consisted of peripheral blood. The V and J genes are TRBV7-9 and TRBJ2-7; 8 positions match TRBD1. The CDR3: CASSYTGGEQYF. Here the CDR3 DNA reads TGTGCCAGCAGTTATACAGGGGGCGAGCAGTACTTC.